This T cell receptor (beta chain) was recovered during a study of CD8+CD57+ T cells in acquired aplastic anemia. About the research overall: On average, sorted CD4+ and CD8+ cells gave roughly 3 ug of DNA. Study findings and constraints: Significance was not reached for CD8+ Simpson's diversity between patients and controls. Found in both controls and patients were twenty-nine CD8+ CDR3 sequences.

V dropped 0 bases and J dropped 5; count of bases not matched to a gene: 9. Germline CDR1 reads SGHRS; CDR2 reads YFSETQ. The CDR3 runs 16 residues. In regard to this clonotype: Antigen unknown.

The template for TCR beta VDJ and CDR3 sequence profiling was genomic DNA. Via MiXCR, TCRdb re-called the reads, giving one row per CDR3 protein. The sample gives some 48,000 distinct CDR3 sequences, around 70% of which show up once; around 34% is in the top ten. This receptor was obtained from a human donor in good health, serving as a control. J is TRBJ2-3 and V is TRBV5-1, with 7 bases fitting TRBD2. Sequenced input: sorted CD4+, CD8+, or CD8+CD57+ T cells (not recorded which) from PBMCs. In DNA form, the CDR3 reads TGCGCCAGCAGCTTGGAATCCAGCGGGGCGATAGATACGCAGTATTTT. Encoded protein: CASSLESSGAIDTQYF.